This T cell receptor (beta chain) was sequenced in a study of T cells in Graves' hyperthyroidism and ophthalmopathy. What was amplified from RNA transcripts were TCR beta CDR3 regions. First-round RT-PCR targeting the TCR CDR3 was performed with the HTBI primer set. TCRdb redid the calling of the multiplex PCR reads with MiXCR, one entry per CDR3 protein. Here the sample spans about 340,000 distinct CDR3 sequences, about 20% being singletons. This clonotype was detected ten times or more. The CDR3 is made up of 13 amino acids. V lost 3 bases, J lost 3 bases, and 9 bases lay in between. Hyperthyroidism patients were newly diagnosed, had disease duration under 2 months, and were aged 18 to 65 years. Patients showing uncontrolled infection, other autoimmune disease, pregnancy or lactation were ineligible. Cells are PBMCs isolated from 9 to 10 ml of fresh blood.

The material sequenced was blood. The genes are TRBV12-3 or TRBV12-4 and TRBJ2-7, with D possibly TRBD1 on 6 matching bases. The receptor comes from a woman aged 50 to 60 with Graves' hyperthyroidism. CDR3: CASSLGHFYEQYF. The CDR3 DNA sequence: TGTGCCAGCAGTTTGGGACATTTCTACGAGCAGTACTTC.